The entry below describes one TCR beta chain. These data come from a study of blood T cell repertoires in COVID-19. Generated by immunoSEQ multiplex PCR, the TCRdb table keeps only in-frame clones and is missing some. Among roughly 220,000 clones listed, roughly 80% were seen once. The CDR3 sequence is 15 residues long. Sequencing was performed on PBMCs or T cells enriched from blood (not recorded which). The clonotype originates from a middle-aged woman with acute COVID-19. The chain couples TRBV21-1 to TRBJ2-1; the D segment call TRBD2 is taken from the table without a DNA check. TRBV21-1 is a pseudogene segment. CDR3 nucleotides: TGTGCCAGCAGCAACGGGAGAAGGGTAAGAAATGAGCAGTTCTTC. Translated, it gives CASSNGRRVRNEQFF.